Listed here are 16 T cell receptor beta chains from one sample, sequenced in a study of blood T cell repertoires in COVID-19 (dated by TCRdb to 2018 to 2021). Receptor amplification or capture employed the immunoSEQ multiplex PCR assay. TCRdb re-hosts the immuneACCESS table, in-frame sequences only. Its copies lack some clones; in the studies checked, an unresolved V gene accounts for under half of them, and the cause for the rest is not known. This sample has tens of thousands of clones in its table, and roughly 81% of those were observed once. Together, the top ten hold roughly 4.8% of the sample. Sequences were obtained from peripheral blood. These receptors were obtained from a man older than 75 with COVID-19, enrolled during active disease.

CDR3 nucleotide sequence: TGTGCCAGCAGTTCACTAGACAGGGGAGGAAATTCACCCCTCCACTTT. Translating gives CASSSLDRGGNSPLHF. The chain carries TRBV27 and TRBJ1-6, with 8 bases aligning to TRBD1. V lost 4 bases and J lost 7; bases outside the gene matches: 9. The CDR3 extends over 16 amino acids. Germline CDR1 is MNHEY and CDR2 is SMNVEV (reference sequence).

The chain employs TRBV20-1 and TRBJ1-4; no clear D gene. This CDR3 comprises 14 residues. Trimming removed 3 bases at V and 8 bases at J, with 16 bases between. Germline lookup yields CDR1 DFQATT and CDR2 SNEGSKA (reference sequence). CDR3 region: CSASGEGFDEKLFF. CDR3 nucleotides: TGCAGTGCTAGTGGGGAGGGATTCGACGAAAAACTGTTTTTT.

The V call is TRBV6-5, the J call TRBJ2-7, with 7 bases fitting TRBD1. The CDR3 sequence is 14 residues long. Trimming cost V 2 bases and J 5 bases; bases outside gene matches: 6. Germline CDR1 is MNHEY and CDR2 is SVGAGI. CDR3 sequence (DNA): TGTGCCAGCAGTTACGGGACAGTTCTCAACGAGCAGTACTTC. This translates into CASSYGTVLNEQYF.

The V and J genes are TRBV7-3 and TRBJ2-3; D not resolved. This CDR3 comprises 13 residues. Germline V lookup: CDR1 SGHTA, CDR2 FQGTGA. Trimming cost V 5 bases and J 4 bases, with 10 bases left between them. This chain's CDR3 is CASSPLTPDTQYF. The DNA of the CDR3 is TGTGCCAGCAGCCCGCTCACACCAGATACGCAGTATTTT.

CDR3 bases: TGTGCCAGTAGTTCCCAGGCTGCCTATAATTCACCCCTCCACTTT. This encodes CASSSQAAYNSPLHF. The chain couples TRBV19 to TRBJ1-6, with D unresolved. The CDR3 covers 15 residues. V lost 5 bases and J lost 2, with 10 bases in between. CDR1 and CDR2 from the germline V gene are LNHDA and SQIVND (reference sequence).

The CDR3 loop is CASSLGLAMAYEQYF. The CDR3 nucleotides are TGTGCCAGCAGCCTTGGACTAGCGATGGCCTACGAGCAGTACTTC. The chain uses TRBV7-2 and TRBJ2-7; 9 positions agree with TRBD2. Germline V lookup: CDR1 SGHTA, CDR2 FQGNSA. CDR3 length: 15 amino acids. Germline trimming cut 5 bases from V and 2 bases from J; bases unmatched to any gene: 7.

This clone occurred once. V is TRBV2 and J is TRBJ1-1; weak D call: TRBD1 (5 bases). CDR3 length: 15 amino acids. With 2 bases removed from V and 3 bases from J, the gap between germline ends came to 13 bases. Germline V gives CDR1 SNHLY, CDR2 FYNNEI. CDR3 protein: CASSEQGGRYTEAFF. CDR3 nucleotides: TGTGCCAGCAGTGAACAGGGTGGGAGGTACACTGAAGCTTTCTTT.

This chain uses TRBV27 with TRBJ1-2; 10 bases are a match to TRBD1. Germline-derived CDR1 and CDR2 are MNHEY and SMNVEV (reference sequence). The CDR3 spans 14 residues. The V gene end was trimmed by 7 bases and the J gene end by 5 bases; junction bases not matched to a gene: 7. The chain's CDR3 is CASTTRTGGYGYTF. CDR3 in DNA: TGTGCCAGCACTACCCGGACAGGGGGATATGGCTACACCTTC.

V and J are TRBV5-1 and TRBJ2-7; no clear D. V was pared by 0 bases and J by 0 bases, with 13 bases between. The CDR3 extends over 16 amino acids. The germline V gene encodes CDR1 SGHRS and CDR2 YFSETQ. This chain's CDR3 is CASSLDGRISSYEQYF. CDR3 nucleotides: TGCGCCAGCAGCTTGGACGGCAGGATAAGCTCCTACGAGCAGTACTTC.

The CDR3 loop reads CASRLDTARVDTEAFF. CDR3 DNA: TGTGCAAGTCGCTTAGATACAGCTCGCGTGGACACTGAAGCTTTCTTT. The chain carries TRBV12-2 and TRBJ1-1; the listed D gene, TRBD1, was not tested against the DNA. TRBV12-2 is noted as a pseudogene. The CDR3 extends over 16 amino acids.

The chain uses TRBV9 and TRBJ2-6; 8 bases line up with TRBD1. The length of the CDR3 is 17 residues. Trimming cost V 4 bases and J 1 base; bases outside gene matches: 7. Per the germline V gene, CDR1 is SGDLS and CDR2 is YYNGEE. CDR3 sequence reads: CASSPRRGQSGANVLTF. CDR3 DNA: TGTGCCAGCAGCCCCCGCAGGGGGCAATCTGGGGCCAACGTCCTGACTTTC.

The chain joins TRBV19 to TRBJ2-3; D is possibly TRBD1 (5 bases). Deletions cut 7 bases from V and 2 bases from J, with 16 bases between. Germline CDR1 reads LNHDA; CDR2 reads SQIVND (reference sequence). The CDR3 is 15 amino acids. CDR3 region: CASTPDSSYTDTQYF. CDR3 nucleotides: TGTGCCAGTACACCCGACAGTTCTTACACAGATACGCAGTATTTT.

The genes are TRBV7-6 and TRBJ2-7; perhaps TRBD2 as D (6 bases). CDR1 and CDR2 (germline): SGHVS, FNYEAQ. The CDR3 has 14 amino acids. The V end was cut by 2 bases, the J end by 7 bases, with 15 bases between. CDR3 DNA sequence: TGTGCCAGCAGCTTAAATAGCGGATCTGAAGAGCAGTACTTC. This encodes CASSLNSGSEEQYF.

The chain employs TRBV25-1 and TRBJ1-2, with 8 bases matching TRBD1. V shed 8 bases, J shed 4 bases, and the junction held 6 bases outside the gene matches. The length of the CDR3 is 13 residues. Germline V gene data show CDR1 as MGHDK and CDR2 as SYGVNS. CDR3 nucleotide sequence: TGTGCCAGCCATACAGGGGGTCCCTATGGCTACACCTTC. Translating it yields CASHTGGPYGYTF.

The chain has TRBV19 and TRBJ1-2; 8 bases agree with TRBD1. J lost 7 bases, V lost 4 bases, and 8 bases had no gene match. CDR3 length equals 14 residues. CDR1 is LNHDA, CDR2 SQIVND, per germline (reference sequence). The CDR3 reads CASSTGQGLAGYTF. CDR3 in DNA: TGTGCCAGTAGTACTGGACAGGGATTAGCTGGCTACACCTTC.

This sequence joins TRBV6-1 and TRBJ1-2; TRBD1 aligns across 7 bases. With 1 base clipped from V and 6 bases from J, the junction kept 8 bases outside the gene matches. CDR1 is MNHNS and CDR2 is SASEGT in the germline V gene. The CDR3 covers 15 residues. The CDR3 sequence: CASSEVPGQRHGYTF. The CDR3 DNA is TGTGCCAGCAGTGAAGTCCCGGGACAGCGACATGGCTACACCTTC.